The 10 T cell receptor beta chains below come from one sample, sequenced in a study of cytomegalovirus exposure and HLA in healthy donors. This PCR relied on a set of 60 Vbeta primers and 13 Jbeta primers. TCRdb's table, derived via immunoSEQ multiplex PCR, lists solely in-frame clones and lacks some. The sample records over 150,000 clones, 80% being singletons. Material for sequencing was PBMCs. All receptors come from a man aged 25 to 45 in good health and CMV-seronegative.

Regarding this clone: The sample carries other DNA sequences with the same CDR3. The V gene is TRBV2, the J gene TRBJ1-4, with TRBD1 as a possible D gene (5 bases). CDR1 is SNHLY and CDR2 is FYNNEI in the germline V gene. The CDR3 consists of 14 residues. Trimming cost V 7 bases and J 4 bases, with 13 bases left between them. The CDR3 nucleotides read TGTGCCAGCATCTTAGACAGCGATAATGAAAAACTGTTTTTT. Residues: CASILDSDNEKLFF.

This rearrangement joins TRBV5-3 to TRBJ1-5; 9 nucleotides match TRBD1. TRBV5-3 is an ORF for which the function is uncertain. After removal of 5 bases from V and 9 bases from J, the junction contained 15 bases not matched to a gene. CDR3 length: 16 residues. The CDR3 is CARRDPQGAPGRPQHF. The DNA of the CDR3 is TGTGCCAGAAGAGACCCACAGGGGGCACCAGGGCGGCCCCAGCATTTT.

Only a few counts were recorded for this clone. The gene calls are TRBV29-1 and TRBJ1-2; TRBD1 matches at 7 bases. After removal of 6 bases from V and 7 bases from J, the junction contained 5 bases not matched to a gene. The CDR3 spans 11 residues. Germline CDR1 reads SQVTM; CDR2 reads ANQGSEA. Here the CDR3 reads CSVRDRGGYTF. The CDR3 DNA is TGCAGCGTCCGGGACAGAGGTGGCTACACCTTC. The full variable domain, its missing parts supplied by reference TRBV29-1 and TRBJ1-2, is SAVISQKPSRDICQRGTSLTIQCQVDSQVTMMFWYRQQPGQSLTLIATANQGSEATYESGFVIDKFPISRPNLTFSTLTVSNMSPEDSSIYLCSVRDRGGYTFGSGTRLTVV.

The rearrangement links TRBV5-1 to TRBJ2-5; 7 positions agree with TRBD2. V dropped 6 bases and J dropped 1; count of bases not matched to a gene: 18. The CDR3 is made up of 18 amino acids. Germline CDR1 SGHRS, CDR2 YFSETQ. The CDR3 loop reads CASTLRSQGRESQETQYF. DNA for the CDR3: TGCGCCAGCACCCTAAGGAGTCAAGGGAGGGAGTCCCAAGAGACCCAGTACTTC.

The rearrangement joins TRBV29-1 to TRBJ2-7, with 7 bases fitting TRBD2. In germline, CDR1 is SQVTM, CDR2 ANQGSEA. V shed 5 bases, J shed 5 bases, and the junction held 12 bases outside the gene matches. This CDR3 contains 14 residues. CDR3 sequence reads: CSVWGGEEGDEQYF. The CDR3 nucleotides are TGCAGCGTTTGGGGGGGGGAGGAAGGGGACGAGCAGTACTTC.

V and J are TRBV28 and TRBJ2-1; TRBD2 matches 12 bases. Germline CDR1 reads MDHEN; CDR2 reads SYDVKM. The junction had 6 bases not matched to a gene; V was cut back by 2 bases and J by 7 bases. The CDR3 has 16 amino acids. In DNA form, the CDR3 reads TGTGCCAGCAGTTTAATACTAGCGGGAGGTATAAATGAGCAGTTCTTC. Its translation is CASSLILAGGINEQFF. Variable domain in full (rest from reference TRBV28 and TRBJ2-1): DVKVTQSSRYLVKRTGEKVFLECVQDMDHENMFWYRQDPGLGLRLIYFSYDVKMKEKGDIPEGYSVSREKKERFSLILESASTNQTSMYLCASSLILAGGINEQFFGPGTRLTVL.

This chain joins TRBV7-2 and TRBJ1-1; D uncertain. There are 13 residues in the CDR3. Trimming removed 3 bases from V and 6 bases from J, with 11 bases in between. Germline V gene sequence: CDR1 SGHTA, CDR2 FQGNSA. The CDR3 DNA is TGTGCCAGCAGCTTGACACAGCCCGCTGAAGCTTTCTTT. Amino acid sequence: CASSLTQPAEAFF.

This chain uses TRBV29-1 with TRBJ1-1, with unresolved D. V shed 1 base and J shed 5 bases, with 14 bases lying between them. Germline CDR1 is SQVTM and CDR2 is ANQGSEA. There are 14 residues in the CDR3. Here the CDR3 reads CSVEVARLNTEAFF. CDR3 nucleotide sequence: TGCAGCGTTGAAGTCGCGAGACTCAATACTGAAGCTTTCTTT.

The chain links TRBV28 to TRBJ2-7; 12 nucleotides agree with TRBD1. Germline CDR1 MDHEN, CDR2 SYDVKM. J gave up 5 bases and V 6 bases, and 11 bases lay outside the gene matches. The CDR3 is 16 amino acids. The CDR3 here is CASSPSPGQGANEQYF. In nucleotides, the CDR3 is TGTGCCAGCAGCCCCAGCCCGGGACAGGGGGCGAACGAGCAGTACTTC. The full variable domain, its missing parts supplied by reference TRBV28 and TRBJ2-7, is DVKVTQSSRYLVKRTGEKVFLECVQDMDHENMFWYRQDPGLGLRLIYFSYDVKMKEKGDIPEGYSVSREKKERFSLILESASTNQTSMYLCASSPSPGQGANEQYFGPGTRLTVT.

The genes are TRBV15 and TRBJ1-1, with 7 nucleotides matching TRBD1. Germline V lookup: CDR1 LNHNV, CDR2 YYDKDF (reference sequence). V shed 1 base, J shed 1 base, and the junction held 9 bases outside the gene matches. The CDR3 length is 17 residues. DNA for the CDR3: TGTGCCACCAGCAGAGGGACAGGAGAATTGAGGAACACTGAAGCTTTCTTT. Translated, it gives CATSRGTGELRNTEAFF. Drawing the rest from reference TRBV15 and TRBJ1-1, the complete variable domain is DAMVIQNPRYQVTQFGKPVTLSCSQTLNHNVMYWYQQKSSQAPKLLFHYYDKDFNNEADTPDNFQSRRPNTSFCFLDIRSPGLGDTAMYLCATSRGTGELRNTEAFFGQGTRLTVV.